This T cell receptor (beta chain) was retrieved from a study of tumor-infiltrating lymphocytes in primary liver carcinoma. Study at large: Tumor staging was T1-T3 N0M0; sizes spanned 4.2 to 10 cm across. Points from the study as a whole: Tumors reached a significantly greater top-250-clone fraction than blood did (p = 0.039).

RNA isolated from unsorted whole blood supplied the blood RNA, with germline DNA also extracted. Constant-region priming of around 500 ng total RNA yielded TCR beta cDNA. Sequencing libraries for TCR beta derived from three nested multiplex PCR rounds that used slightly modified ARM-PCR. TRBV1-TRBV30 forward primers paired with a C-beta reverse primer were used in the first two PCR rounds, which ran about 11 cycles each. TCRdb re-called the multiplex PCR reads with MiXCR, one entry per CDR3 protein. Among about 350,000 distinct CDR3 sequences listed, 65% were seen once. Germline CDR1 is SGHNT and CDR2 is YYREEE (reference sequence). The V and J ends lost 4 bases and 3 bases, in that order; junction bases with no gene match: 6. This CDR3 is 16 amino acids long. Notes on this clonotype: Its specificity is unknown.

This TCR was sampled from a man between 35 and 55 years old with primary liver carcinoma and hepatitis B virus infection. Sequencing was performed on peripheral blood. V and J are TRBV5-4 and TRBJ2-2; 10 bases are a match to TRBD2. DNA of the CDR3: TGTGCCAGCAGCAGCAGCGGGAGGGCCTACACCGGGGAGCTGTTTTTT. Residues: CASSSSGRAYTGELFF.